The rows below give T cell receptor beta chains drawn from one sample of a study of T cell responses to AZD1222 COVID-19 vaccine. Only in-frame clones appear in the TCRdb table, and some are missing; sequencing was by immunoSEQ multiplex PCR. The data hold 100,000 or so clones, with roughly nine tenths observed a single time. The source was peripheral blood, collected 28 days after the second AZD1222 dose. These receptors came from an adult who received the AZD1222 COVID-19 vaccine. CDR3s include the opening cysteine and the closing phenylalanine or tryptophan. The D gene is left open where the match is weak. Part of the rows lack a size; the others show once, few, many or a class for expanded clones.

TRBJ1-2 | TRBV25-1 | - | few | TGTGCCAGCAGTGAGTTGGGGGCCCATGAGTACTATGGCTACACCTTC | CASSELGAHEYYGYTF
TRBJ1-5 | TRBV27 | TRBD1 | - | TGTGCCAGCAGCCACCGGCAGGGGGGTCAGCCCCAGCATTTT | CASSHRQGGQPQHF
TRBJ1-5 | TRBV28 | TRBD1 | few | TGTGCCAGCAGTTTGCAACCGGGACAGCAGGCGGCTCAGCCCCAGCATTTT | CASSLQPGQQAAQPQHF
TRBJ2-2 | TRBV7-2 | - | - | TGTGCCAGCAGCTTCCCTCGTAGCGGACCCAACACCGGGGAGCTGTTTTTT | CASSFPRSGPNTGELFF
TRBJ1-4 | TRBV27 | - | - | TGTGCCAGCAGCGCGACAGGCCCCAATGAAAAACTGTTTTTT | CASSATGPNEKLFF
TRBJ2-7 | TRBV5-4 | - | - | TGTGCCAGCAGCTTGGGAGACAATATAGGGGAGCAGTACTTC | CASSLGDNIGEQYF
TRBJ1-1 | TRBV11-2 | TRBD1 | - | TGTGCCAGCAGCACCCCGGACAGGGCAGACACTGAAGCTTTCTTT | CASSTPDRADTEAFF
TRBJ1-1 | TRBV3-1/TRBV3-2 | - | - | TGTGCCAGCAGCCATTATGGCAGTAAGAACACTGAAGCTTTCTTT | CASSHYGSKNTEAFF
TRBJ1-5 | TRBV6-5 | - | - | TGTGCCAGCAGCTACGGGGGACCCGGTGACCATCAGCCCCAGCATTTT | CASSYGGPGDHQPQHF
TRBJ1-5 | TRBV6-2/TRBV6-3 | TRBD1 | few | TGTGCCAGCAGTTACTCCGGACAGGGGGGCAATCAGCCCCAGCATTTT | CASSYSGQGGNQPQHF
TRBJ2-2 | TRBV18 | TRBD2 | - | TGTGCCAGCTCCCCCACGTCTAGCGGAGGGCACACCGGGGAGCTGTTTTTT | CASSPTSSGGHTGELFF
TRBJ2-7 | TRBV5-1 | TRBD1 | once | TGCGCCAGCTCACCGGGACAGGGTAATTACGAGCAGTACTTC | CASSPGQGNYEQYF
TRBJ1-3 | TRBV7-2 | TRBD1 | - | TGTGCCAGCAGCTCTAGACAGGGCTCTGGAAACACCATATATTTT | CASSSRQGSGNTIYF
TRBJ2-5 | TRBV6-2/TRBV6-3 | - | - | TGTGCCAGCAGTTACGGCGGGACTTCGAGAGAGACCCAGTACTTC | CASSYGGTSRETQYF
TRBJ1-3 | TRBV29-1 | - | - | TGCAGCGTTGAAGATATGAGGGGGAAAACTGGAAACACCATATATTTT | CSVEDMRGKTGNTIYF
TRBJ2-5 | TRBV14 | - | - | TGTGCCAGCAGCCAACCATTGGGTAGCCAAGAGACCCAGTACTTC | CASSQPLGSQETQYF
TRBJ2-3 | TRBV3-1/TRBV3-2 | - | once | TGTGCCAGCAGCCTGCAGGGAGCAGATACGCAGTATTTT | CASSLQGADTQYF
TRBJ1-1 | TRBV6-5 | - | - | TGTGCCAGCAGTTACTCGGGGGGTGAGGGCACTGAAGCTTTCTTT | CASSYSGGEGTEAFF
TRBJ2-3 | TRBV2 | - | once | TGTGCCAGCAGTTTGAATACAGATACGCAGTATTTT | CASSLNTDTQYF
TRBJ2-2 | TRBV5-1 | - | - | TGCGCCAGCAGCTTTATTAGCGGACCAATAGGCACCGGGGAGCTGTTTTTT | CASSFISGPIGTGELFF
TRBJ2-3 | TRBV7-3 | - | - | TGTGCCAGCAGCTTAGGAACGGGGGGACATAGCACAGATACGCAGTATTTT | CASSLGTGGHSTDTQYF
TRBJ2-2 | TRBV2 | - | few | TGTGCCAGCAGGTCCCTTCGGAGTAACACCGGGGAGCTGTTTTTT | CASRSLRSNTGELFF
TRBJ1-5 | TRBV7-9 | - | - | TGTGCCAGCAGCTGGAATAATCAGCCCCAGCATTTT | CASSWNNQPQHF
TRBJ1-1 | TRBV5-1 | TRBD1 | - | TGCGCCAGCAGCTTGGGACACATCGGGACAGGGGGCAATACTGAAGCTTTCTTT | CASSLGHIGTGGNTEAFF
TRBJ2-7 | TRBV7-9 | TRBD2 | - | TGTGCCAGCAGCTTCCTAGCGGGGGGGCATGGCGAGCAGTACTTC | CASSFLAGGHGEQYF
TRBJ2-1 | TRBV6-2/TRBV6-3 | - | - | TGTGCCAGCAGCCCAACATCTAGCTCCTACAATGAGCAGTTCTTC | CASSPTSSSYNEQFF
TRBJ1-5 | TRBV28 | - | once | TGTGCCAGCAACTTTGGGGGGACCCAGCATTTT | CASNFGGTQHF
TRBJ1-2 | TRBV6-6 | - | few | TGTGCCAGCAGGCTAGAAAGGATTGCTGGCTACACCTTC | CASRLERIAGYTF
TRBJ2-3 | TRBV5-1 | TRBD1 | - | TGCGCCAGCAGCGCCAGGGACAGGGGGCAATATACGCAGTATTTT | CASSARDRGQYTQYF
TRBJ1-2 | TRBV5-1 | TRBD1 | - | TGCGCCAGCAGCTCCCGGACAGGGCGGGACTATGGCTACACCTTC | CASSSRTGRDYGYTF
TRBJ1-5 | TRBV28 | - | few | TGTGCCAGCAGTCCCCCCCAGCATTTT | CASSPPQHF
TRBJ1-3 | TRBV2 | - | - | TGTGCTTCCAATAGTGGCAGCTCTGGAAACACCATATATTTT | CASNSGSSGNTIYF
TRBJ2-3 | TRBV18 | - | - | TGTGCCAGCTTACTTTCAGGGTTTAGCACAGATACGCAGTATTTT | CASLLSGFSTDTQYF
TRBJ2-3 | TRBV5-4 | TRBD2 | - | TGTGCCAGCAGCTTGCTGGCGGGGGGGCCAGATACGCAGTATTTT | CASSLLAGGPDTQYF
TRBJ2-2 | TRBV2 | - | - | TGTGCCAGCAGAGGAGGGGATACAGAGACCGGGGAGCTGTTTTTT | CASRGGDTETGELFF
TRBJ2-3 | TRBV18 | TRBD1 | - | TGTGCCAGCTCACCCTACCGGGACAGGGACACAGATACGCAGTATTTT | CASSPYRDRDTDTQYF
TRBJ2-4 | TRBV5-1 | - | - | TGCGCCAGCAGCTTGGTGGGGTTAGCCAAAAACATTCAGTACTTC | CASSLVGLAKNIQYF
TRBJ1-5 | TRBV19 | - | - | TGTGCCAGTAATATAGGGGGTGGTGGTCAGCCCCAGCATTTT | CASNIGGGGQPQHF
TRBJ1-2 | TRBV30 | - | - | TGTGCCTGGAGTCCATGGGGGGGTGGCTACACCTTC | CAWSPWGGGYTF
TRBJ1-2 | TRBV19 | TRBD1 | - | TGTGCCTCCTCGACCGGGACAGGGTCTGACTATGGCTACACCTTC | CASSTGTGSDYGYTF
TRBJ1-2 | TRBV6-5 | TRBD1 | - | TGTGCCAGCAGTTTGAACAGGGGGAATAACTATGGCTACACCTTC | CASSLNRGNNYGYTF
TRBJ2-7 | TRBV10-3 | - | once | TGTGCCATCAGTGAGCTTCTCGACAGGAGCTCCTACGAGCAGTACTTC | CAISELLDRSSYEQYF
TRBJ1-2 | TRBV13 | - | - | TGTGCCAGCAGCATTCGACAAAGAGGCTATGGCTACACCTTC | CASSIRQRGYGYTF
TRBJ2-4 | TRBV19 | TRBD1 | - | TGTGCCAGTAGTATGACAGGGGGCGCAAACATTCAGTACTTC | CASSMTGGANIQYF
TRBJ1-2 | TRBV20-1 | - | - | TGCAGTGCTAGTGAGGCCTATACCGGCGGGGATGGCTACACCTTC | CSASEAYTGGDGYTF
TRBJ1-5 | TRBV3-1/TRBV3-2 | - | - | TGTGCCAGCAGCCAAGATCTAAATCAGCCCCAGCATTTT | CASSQDLNQPQHF
TRBJ1-5 | TRBV5-1 | - | - | TGCGCCAGCAGCCCCTATAGCAATCAGCCCCAGCATTTT | CASSPYSNQPQHF
TRBJ2-7 | TRBV7-9 | TRBD1 | - | TGTGCCAGCAGCTTAATGGGGACAGGGTTCGAGCAGTACTTC | CASSLMGTGFEQYF
TRBJ1-5 | TRBV10-3 | - | - | TGTGCCATCAGTGAGTCCGGGCTTTATCAGCCCCAGCATTTT | CAISESGLYQPQHF
TRBJ2-5 | TRBV20-1 | TRBD2 | few | TGCAGTGCTAGTCGCGGACTAGCTGAGGAGGGGACCCAGTACTTC | CSASRGLAEEGTQYF
TRBJ1-5 | TRBV4-2 | - | - | TGTGCCAGCAGCCAGGGTGGGCCTTCTAGGGTGGGCAATCAGCCCCAGCATTTT | CASSQGGPSRVGNQPQHF